This is a list of T cell receptor beta chains from one sample in a study of T-cell memory formation after mild COVID-19. TCRdb fed the 5' RACE reads into MiXCR, producing one record per CDR3 protein. Of about 430,000 distinct CDR3 sequences listed, about a sixth are singletons. The source material was PBMCs or a T cell subset sorted from them (not recorded which). All receptors come from a man aged 18 to 30 who had mild COVID-19 (a few samples of this study predate the infection). Cell type and time point are not known. CDR3s include the opening cysteine and the closing phenylalanine or tryptophan. Fields, in order: J gene, CDR3 length, D gene, clone size, V gene, CDR3 protein, CDR3 DNA. The D gene is left open where the match is weak. The size of a clone is reported for some rows only, either as once, few or many, or as a class for expanded clones.

TRBJ1-3 15 TRBD1 few TRBV5-6 CASSFGTGSGNTIYF TGTGCCAGCAGCTTCGGGACAGGCTCTGGAAACACCATATATTTT
TRBJ2-3 15 TRBD1 . TRBV29-1 CSVTSTGDGTDTQYF TGCAGCGTAACTTCAACAGGGGACGGCACAGATACGCAGTATTTT
TRBJ1-1 14 . many TRBV7-2 CASSLGGQFPEAFF TGTGCCAGCAGCTTAGGCGGACAATTCCCTGAAGCTTTCTTT
TRBJ2-1 13 TRBD2 few TRBV9 CASSVIAGGEQFF TGTGCCAGCAGCGTCATAGCGGGGGGTGAGCAGTTCTTC
TRBJ2-1 13 . few TRBV3-1 CASSPRLPYEQFF TGTGCCAGCAGCCCCCGACTCCCCTATGAGCAGTTCTTC
TRBJ2-3 17 TRBD2 . TRBV6-5 CASSSRGRPSGGGTQYF TGTGCCAGCAGTTCCCGCGGTCGGCCTAGCGGGGGGGGTACGCAGTATTTT
TRBJ2-5 14 TRBD2 . TRBV20-1 CSALGGDSQETQYF TGCAGTGCATTGGGGGGGGACTCCCAAGAGACCCAGTACTTC
TRBJ2-1 14 TRBD1 . TRBV12-3/TRBV12-4 CASNPGQGANEQFF TGTGCCAGCAACCCGGGACAGGGGGCAAATGAGCAGTTCTTC
TRBJ2-3 16 . few TRBV7-8 CASSSLVGRGTDTQYF TGTGCCAGCAGCTCCCTGGTGGGGCGGGGCACAGATACGCAGTATTTT
TRBJ2-5 13 TRBD2 many TRBV7-2 CASSPGGRETQYF TGTGCCAGCAGCCCGGGAGGGCGAGAGACCCAGTACTTC
TRBJ2-1 18 TRBD2 . TRBV27 CASSPGLAGGPRDNEQFF TGTGCCAGCAGTCCGGGACTAGCGGGGGGCCCACGGGACAATGAGCAGTTCTTC
TRBJ2-3 16 TRBD2 . TRBV6-2/TRBV6-3 CASPPGTSGVSDTQYF TGTGCCAGCCCCCCCGGGACTAGCGGAGTTTCAGATACGCAGTATTTT
TRBJ1-1 14 . . TRBV3-1 CASSETAMNTEAFF TGTGCCAGCAGCGAGACAGCGATGAACACTGAAGCTTTCTTT
TRBJ2-3 15 . . TRBV4-2 CASSQKGGITDTQYF TGTGCCAGCAGCCAAAAAGGGGGAATCACAGATACGCAGTATTTT
TRBJ1-6 14 TRBD1 . TRBV9 CASSVQGANSPLHF TGTGCCAGCAGCGTACAGGGGGCCAATTCACCCCTCCACTTT
TRBJ2-7 14 TRBD2 . TRBV11-2 CASTVAGGAYEQYF TGTGCCAGCACCGTAGCGGGGGGTGCCTACGAGCAGTACTTC
TRBJ1-5 19 . few TRBV21-1 CASSKLLLRGQGDNQPQHF TGTGCCAGCAGCAAACTCCTCCTTAGGGGACAGGGAGACAATCAGCCCCAGCATTTT
TRBJ1-2 11 . . TRBV6-5 CASLGGLGYTF TGTGCCAGCCTTGGGGGGCTCGGCTACACCTTC
TRBJ1-1 13 . . TRBV16 CASSQLSTTEAFF TGTGCCAGCAGCCAGTTGAGTACCACTGAAGCTTTCTTT
TRBJ1-6 13 . . TRBV7-2 CASSLGLDSPLHF TGTGCCAGCAGCTTAGGTTTGGATTCACCCCTCCACTTT
TRBJ2-7 15 . few TRBV6-5 CAGSTLGGSSYEQYF TGTGCCGGCAGTACTCTTGGGGGCAGCTCCTACGAGCAGTACTTC
TRBJ2-1 15 . few TRBV6-6 CASSQGPSSYNEQFF TGTGCCAGCAGCCAGGGACCGAGCTCCTACAATGAGCAGTTCTTC